Following are 21 T cell receptor beta chains from one sample sequenced in a study of blood T cell repertoires in COVID-19. The protocol was immunoSEQ multiplex PCR, while the TCRdb copy is restricted to in-frame clones and leaves out a portion. Among about 260,000 clones listed, 75% to 90% were seen once. The sequencing sample was made of peripheral blood. Receptors originate from a human donor in a cohort sampled during active COVID-19.

The rearrangement joins TRBV6-5 to TRBJ1-5, with D possibly matching TRBD1 (6 bases). Germline V gene lookup returns CDR1 MNHEY and CDR2 SVGAGI. Trimming stripped 6 bases from V and 2 bases from J, with 14 bases between. The CDR3 is made up of 15 amino acids. The CDR3 region is CASSETGKGNQPQHF. As DNA, the CDR3 is TGTGCCAGCAGCGAGACAGGAAAGGGCAATCAGCCCCAGCATTTT.

V is TRBV5-1 and J is TRBJ2-5; 8 bases agree with TRBD1. Germline CDR1 reads SGHRS; CDR2 reads YFSETQ. The CDR3 has 14 residues. The trim removed 4 bases at V and 5 bases at J, leaving 7 bases unmatched. CDR3 DNA sequence: TGCGCCAGCAGCCCCGGACAGGGCGCGGAGACCCAGTACTTC. Its protein product is CASSPGQGAETQYF.

Concerning this clone itself: This same CDR3 is encoded by further DNA sequences in the sample. In DNA form, the CDR3 reads TGCGCCAGCAGCTTAGGACAGGGGGCATACGGCTACACCTTC. This encodes CASSLGQGAYGYTF. The rearrangement joins TRBV5-1 to TRBJ1-2; 11 bases are shared with TRBD1. CDR1 is SGHRS and CDR2 is YFSETQ in the germline V gene. The CDR3 has 14 residues. With 2 bases clipped from V and 8 bases from J, the junction kept 5 bases outside the gene matches.

This chain links TRBV25-1 with TRBJ1-1, with 8 nucleotides matching TRBD1. Germline trimming cut 7 bases from V and 10 bases from J; bases unmatched to any gene: 8. There are 12 residues in the CDR3. Germline V gives CDR1 MGHDK, CDR2 SYGVNS. The CDR3 DNA follows: TGTGCCAGCACCAGACAGGGGTTTGGAGCTTTCTTT. Encoded protein: CASTRQGFGAFF.

V and J are TRBV7-2 and TRBJ2-5, with 12 bases aligning to TRBD2. This CDR3 has 15 residues. V lost 5 bases and J lost 4; bases outside the gene matches: 5. Per germline, CDR1 SGHTA and CDR2 FQGNSA. The CDR3 loop is CASSPGGLAGETQYF. For the CDR3, the DNA is TGTGCCAGCAGCCCCGGGGGACTAGCGGGAGAGACCCAGTACTTC.

In its sample, this clone was seen once. The chain uses TRBV3-1 (or the pseudogene TRBV3-2) and TRBJ1-2; D ambiguous. In germline, CDR1 is LGHDT, CDR2 YNNKEL (reference sequence). The germline V and J ends were trimmed by 4 bases and 8 bases, with 20 bases remaining between them. This CDR3 is built from 15 residues. DNA for the CDR3: TGTGCCAGCAGCCCCAGGCGGGCCCCGGGTAACGGCTACACCTTC. Encoded protein: CASSPRRAPGNGYTF.

This chain joins TRBV28 and TRBJ1-2; D ambiguous. V dropped 7 bases and J dropped 7 bases, with 13 bases sitting between them. The CDR3 length is 12 residues. CDR1 and CDR2 (germline): MDHEN, SYDVKM. The CDR3 DNA reads TGTGCCAGCACTGATCGACACAGTGGCTACACCTTC. Amino acids: CASTDRHSGYTF.

The CDR3 sequence is CASSEGNRGYTF. The CDR3 region has the DNA TGTGCCAGCAGTGAGGGTAACAGGGGCTACACCTTC. V and J are TRBV2 and TRBJ1-2; perhaps TRBD1 as D (5 bases). V lost 3 bases and J 8 bases, leaving 10 bases between the germline ends. CDR1 is SNHLY, CDR2 FYNNEI, per germline. The CDR3 has 12 amino acids.

The chain joins TRBV6-5 to TRBJ2-3, with D maybe TRBD2 (8 bases). The CDR3 loop spans 15 amino acids. V lost 4 bases, J lost 4 bases, and 15 bases lay in between. From germline, CDR1 is MNHEY and CDR2 SVGAGI. CDR3 nucleotide sequence: TGTGCCAGCAGTTTCGGGAGGGGGCGCGCAGATACGCAGTATTTT. This codes for CASSFGRGRADTQYF.

The chain joins TRBV5-1 to TRBJ1-1, with 8 bases fitting TRBD1. The V gene end was trimmed by 1 base and the J gene end by 5 bases; junction bases not matched to a gene: 19. The CDR3 contains 19 residues. From germline, CDR1 is SGHRS and CDR2 YFSETQ. Written as DNA, the CDR3 is TGCGCCAGCAGCTTGTGGGGCCACGGACAGGGACCTCGAGGGACTGAAGCTTTCTTT. Its translation: CASSLWGHGQGPRGTEAFF.

The chain uses TRBV18 and TRBJ2-3, with D possibly being TRBD2 (5 bases). CDR1 is KGHSH, CDR2 LQKENI, per germline. The CDR3 is 17 amino acids. The V end was cut by 0 bases, the J end by 6 bases, with 19 bases between. CDR3 in amino acids: CASSPPGKLVGRDTQYF. CDR3 bases: TGTGCCAGCTCACCACCGGGAAAACTAGTGGGCCGGGATACGCAGTATTTT.

The rearrangement links TRBV18 to TRBJ1-5; 10 nucleotides match TRBD1. Germline V gene lookup returns CDR1 KGHSH and CDR2 LQKENI. The CDR3 is 13 amino acids. Trimming at V came to 8 bases and at J to 12 bases, leaving 10 bases not matched to a gene. CDR3 nucleotide sequence: TGTGCCAGCACCCGGGACAGGGGTGGGTTCCAGCATTTT. It specifies CASTRDRGGFQHF.

The rearrangement joins TRBV2 to TRBJ2-5; 7 nucleotides line up with TRBD2. This CDR3 contains 16 residues. CDR1 is SNHLY and CDR2 is FYNNEI in the germline V gene. Trimming cost V 4 bases and J 6 bases; bases outside gene matches: 14. The CDR3: CASSALGGTPRKTQYF. The CDR3 coding sequence is TGTGCCAGCAGTGCCCTCGGGGGGACTCCACGTAAGACCCAGTACTTC.

This clone was detected a few times. J is TRBJ1-1 and V is TRBV9; D call uncertain. Trimming took 7 bases from V and 5 from J, leaving 15 bases between them. There are 13 residues in the CDR3. Germline CDR1 and CDR2: SGDLS and YYNGEE. CDR3 protein: CASGPRVGTEAFF. The CDR3 bases are TGTGCCAGCGGGCCGAGGGTCGGGACTGAAGCTTTCTTT.

Written as DNA, the CDR3 is TGTGCCAGCTCACCACCGATTACGGGGAGGGGTCGTGAGACCCAGTACTTC. Translating gives CASSPPITGRGRETQYF. J is TRBJ2-5 and V is TRBV18, with TRBD2 matching over 7 bases. Germline loops: CDR1 KGHSH, CDR2 LQKENI. With 0 bases clipped from V and 5 bases from J, the junction kept 12 bases outside the gene matches. CDR3 size: 17 residues. The whole variable domain, remainder taken from reference TRBV18 and TRBJ2-5, is NAGVMQNPRHLVRRRGQEARLRCSPMKGHSHVYWYRQLPEEGLKFMVYLQKENIIDESGMPKERFSAEFPKEGPSILRIQQVVRGDSAAYFCASSPPITGRGRETQYFGPGTRLLVL.

V and J are TRBV10-3 and TRBJ2-7; D possibly corresponds to TRBD1 (5 bases). Germline V gene lookup returns CDR1 ENHRY and CDR2 SYGVKD. The ends were cut back, 11 bases at V and 3 bases at J, with 20 bases in the middle. There are 14 residues in the CDR3. CDR3 region: CAASGQLDFYEQYF. CDR3 DNA sequence: TGTGCCGCATCCGGACAACTGGATTTCTACGAGCAGTACTTC.

The rearrangement links TRBV27 to TRBJ1-5; maybe TRBD1 (6 bases). Trimming stripped 5 bases from V and 3 bases from J, with 14 bases between. CDR3 length equals 15 residues. Germline CDR1 MNHEY, CDR2 SMNVEV (reference sequence). CDR3 in DNA: TGTGCCAGCAGTCCCACCTGGACAGACAATCAGCCCCAGCATTTT. As protein: CASSPTWTDNQPQHF.

This clone was observed once. V usage is TRBV11-2 and J usage is TRBJ2-3, with 9 nucleotides matching TRBD1. CDR3 size: 15 residues. Germline trimming cut 5 bases from V and 7 bases from J; bases unmatched to any gene: 10. Germline CDR1 reads SGHAT; CDR2 reads FQNNGV. In DNA, the CDR3 is TGTGCCAGCAGCCCAGCGCGGACAGGGGATAATACGCAGTATTTT. Amino acid sequence: CASSPARTGDNTQYF.

The chain joins TRBV2 to TRBJ2-7, with TRBD2 matching 8 bases. The germline V gene has CDR1 SNHLY and CDR2 FYNNEI. The CDR3 has 18 residues. The junction had 23 bases not matched to a gene; V was cut back by 11 bases and J by 2 bases. The CDR3 sequence is CACILTRTSGRAAYEQYF. In DNA form, the CDR3 reads TGTGCCTGTATCCTAACACGGACAAGCGGGAGAGCAGCCTACGAGCAGTACTTC.

The chain uses TRBV20-1 and TRBJ1-5, with D uncertain. The CDR3 has 15 residues. Trimming shortened V by 3 bases and J by 9 bases, and 21 bases separated the two germline ends. CDR1 and CDR2 from the germline V gene are DFQATT and SNEGSKA (reference sequence). The CDR3 reads CSASSGGREGAPQHF. CDR3 coding DNA: TGCAGTGCTAGTTCAGGTGGGCGGGAGGGTGCGCCCCAGCATTTT.

This sequence joins TRBV29-1 and TRBJ2-1, with 11 positions matching TRBD2. V lost 4 bases to trimming and J lost 4 bases; unmatched junction nucleotides: 6. This CDR3 has 15 amino acids. Germline lookup yields CDR1 SQVTM and CDR2 ANQGSEA. The CDR3 sequence: CSVARLAGRYNEQFF. The CDR3 DNA follows: TGCAGCGTTGCCAGACTAGCGGGAAGGTACAATGAGCAGTTCTTC.